The TCR beta chain described here comes from a study of vaccination and CD4 T cells after COVID-19. Study in general: Overlapping peptides covering the spike proteins of SARS-CoV-2, HCoV-NL63, HCoV-OC43 and HCoV-229E were added to stimulate cells.

At the Johns Hopkins FTIC core, DNA taken from cultured CD4+ T cells was sequenced by way of the Oncomine TCR Beta short-read assay. TCRdb re-derived calls from the PCR reads in MiXCR, one entry per CDR3 protein. The sample consists of approximately 5,400 distinct CDR3 sequences, approximately 36% of them appearing once. Within the sample, this clonotype is large (0.1 to 1%). The antigen remains unidentified. Documented treatment: approximately nine-day PBMC culture with coronavirus spike peptide pools or control peptides (ViraFEST assay). Collection of the unexposed donor's CD4+ T cells took place before the COVID-19 pandemic (2011-2018). If enough cells were available, CD4+ T cells from unexposed donors were probed with SARS-CoV-2 S/N and four cold-coronavirus spikes. The sequence was collected from a human donor in good health. The sequenced sample was CD4+ T cells from blood, cultured in vitro.

CDR3: CASSVSQGLANEQFF. The CDR3 DNA sequence: TGTGCCAGCAGCGTCAGCCAAGGACTAGCAAATGAGCAGTTCTTC. This chain uses TRBV9 with TRBJ2-1, with 8 nucleotides matching TRBD2. There are 15 residues in the CDR3. Trimming removed 2 bases from V and 7 bases from J; junction bases left unmatched: 8. CDR1 and CDR2 (germline): SGDLS, YYNGEE.